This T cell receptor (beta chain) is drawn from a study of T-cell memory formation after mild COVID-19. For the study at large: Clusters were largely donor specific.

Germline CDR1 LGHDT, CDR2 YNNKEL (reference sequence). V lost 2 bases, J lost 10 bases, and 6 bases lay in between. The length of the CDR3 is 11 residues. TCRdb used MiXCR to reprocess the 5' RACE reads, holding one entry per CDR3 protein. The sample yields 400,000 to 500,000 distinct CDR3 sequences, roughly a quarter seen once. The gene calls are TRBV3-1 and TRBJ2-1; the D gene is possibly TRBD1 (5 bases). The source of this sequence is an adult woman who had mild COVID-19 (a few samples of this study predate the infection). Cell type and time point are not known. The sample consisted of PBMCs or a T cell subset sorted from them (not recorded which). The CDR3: CASSQNREQFF. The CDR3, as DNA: TGTGCCAGCAGCCAAAACAGGGAGCAGTTCTTC.